The T cell receptor (beta chain) described here comes from a study of shared clonotypes between healthy human individuals. Regarding the study as a whole: Memory subsets generally showed lower estimated richness than naive subsets. It was anticipated that sequencing depth would influence how many clonotypes donors shared. It was the non-shared clonotypes that had lower generation probabilities than clonotypes shared by all four donors.

Clones were read by immunoSEQ multiplex PCR, and TCRdb kept only the in-frame ones, dropping some. The table includes about 2.1 million clones, under 95% detected once. CD45RO-negative CD8 cells positively selected for CCR7 made up the naive population, which excluded terminally differentiated effector memory CD45RA+ cells. Comment on this clone: Its cognate antigen is unknown.

What was sequenced was naive CD8+ T cells from PBMCs. This TCR was sampled from a man aged 18 to 29 in good health. Some clones in this sample may be carry-over from other donors' samples.

DNA of the CDR3: TGTGCCAGCAGCGTGGACAATGAGCAGTTCTTC. It translates to CASSVDNEQFF. The chain joins TRBV7-6 to TRBJ2-1; D call uncertain. Trimming stripped 5 bases from V and 5 bases from J, with 4 bases between. From germline, CDR1 is SGHVS and CDR2 FNYEAQ. The CDR3 sequence is 11 residues long.